This T cell receptor beta chain was recorded in a study of blood T cell repertoires in COVID-19 (TCRdb year 2020). Regarding the complete study: Samples covering the acute and convalescent phases of COVID-19 were provided by collaborators in the United States, Italy and Spain. Nearly every sample came with metadata listing a de-identified subject ID, COVID-19 status, age in years and sex. Deeply sampled blood TCRbeta repertoires from subjects exposed to, actively infected with, or recovered from COVID-19 were included in the dataset. Where HLA class I and class II types were available, the types were taken from metadata supplied by the sample provider, not from assay-based typing. Samples were obtained from the ongoing ImmuneRACE study (first 160 participants) and from over 1,000 subjects provided by 6 global collaborators. The repertoires were released in a freely available public database meant as a resource for research on the immune response to SARS-CoV-2. The material from the prospective study consisted of cDNA or gDNA derived from T cells, B-cell-depleted T cells, or PBMCs. On the study overall, not on this receptor specifically: The amount of clinical and demographic metadata varied by source and participant and was provided uncurated.

Compared with germline, V lacks 8 bases and J lacks 4 bases; bases without a gene match: 7. CDR1 and CDR2 were assigned from the germline V gene as MDHEN and SYDVKM. From the cysteine through the phenylalanine, the CDR3 covers 14 amino acids. Left in the record is the CDR3 DNA by itself, 42 bases read in frame from the first base. Collaborating institutions collected whole blood in K2EDTA tubes following their own protocols. For TCRbeta analysis, collaborators shipped samples in one of three forms: frozen whole blood, isolated PBMCs, or DNA extracted from either of those sample types. As for this clone: Its specific antigen is unknown. Base quality data are lacking; no much larger clone is found one base away.

TCRbeta CDR3 regions were amplified from genomic DNA by means of the immunoSEQ Assay, a bias-controlled multiplex PCR. The published analysis was carried out like this. Nucleated cell counts per sample were estimated from amplification of reference gene primers within the assay. To quantify the absolute abundance of each unique TCRbeta CDR3 rearrangement, sequence reads were collapsed and filtered. For each sample, productive Simpson clonality was calculated as the square root of Simpson's diversity index over productive rearrangements. Drawn from immuneACCESS, this table holds only the in-frame rearrangements with V and J called that TCRdb kept. Clones are partly lost; checked studies trace under half to an unresolved V gene and leave the rest unexplained. V and J calls and clone size are as listed in that table; D and trimming were resolved from the DNA. The table for this sample lists 140,000 to 150,000 clones; about 86% of them were counted only once. Approximately 9% of the sample is held by the ten biggest clonotypes.

The sample was peripheral blood. The clonotype comes from a woman aged 50 to 60 with active or convalescent COVID-19. In this chain, TRBV28 is recombined with TRBJ2-2, with 7 central nucleotides matching TRBD2. The DNA sequence is given as TGTGCCAGCGGGTTGGCGGGAGCCACCGGGGAGCTGTTTTTT. Translated, this is CASGLAGATGELFF.